This T cell receptor (beta chain) came from a study of T-cell reconstitution after alpha-beta-depleted transplantation in children. As it was prepared, the TCRbeta library received unique molecular identifiers. MiXCR, applied by TCRdb to the PCR reads, yields one record per CDR3 protein. The sample includes hundreds of thousands of distinct CDR3 sequences, around 10% of them seen just once. This clonotype was observed a few times. This specimen was PBMCs from the stem cell graft donor, taken from the stem cell graft. The TCR sequence derives from a human donor who donated a stem cell graft to a child with acute lymphoblastic leukemia.

The CDR3 DNA sequence: TGTGCCAGCGACGGGGGGAACTATGGCTACACCTTC. This sequence encodes CASDGGNYGYTF. The chain links TRBV12-3 or TRBV12-4 to TRBJ1-2; the D gene is possibly TRBD1 (5 bases). The ends were cut back, 8 bases at V and 2 bases at J, with 9 bases in the middle. This CDR3 is built from 12 residues.